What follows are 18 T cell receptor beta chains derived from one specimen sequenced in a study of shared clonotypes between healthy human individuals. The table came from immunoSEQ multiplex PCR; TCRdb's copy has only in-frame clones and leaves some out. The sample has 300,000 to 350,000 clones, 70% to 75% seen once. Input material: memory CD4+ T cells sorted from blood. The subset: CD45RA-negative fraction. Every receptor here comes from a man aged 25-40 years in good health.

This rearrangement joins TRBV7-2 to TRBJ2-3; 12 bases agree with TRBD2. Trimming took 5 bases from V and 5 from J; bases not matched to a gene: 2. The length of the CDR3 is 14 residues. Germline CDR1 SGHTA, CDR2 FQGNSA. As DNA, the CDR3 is TGTGCCAGCAGCGCGGGACTAGCGGGAGATACGCAGTATTTT. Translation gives CASSAGLAGDTQYF.

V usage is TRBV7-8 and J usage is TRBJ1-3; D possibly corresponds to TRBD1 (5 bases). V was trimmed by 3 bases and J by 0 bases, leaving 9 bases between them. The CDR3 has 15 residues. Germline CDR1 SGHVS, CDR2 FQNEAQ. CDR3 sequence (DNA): TGTGCCAGCAGCTTGGACACCAGCTCTGGAAACACCATATATTTT. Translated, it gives CASSLDTSSGNTIYF.

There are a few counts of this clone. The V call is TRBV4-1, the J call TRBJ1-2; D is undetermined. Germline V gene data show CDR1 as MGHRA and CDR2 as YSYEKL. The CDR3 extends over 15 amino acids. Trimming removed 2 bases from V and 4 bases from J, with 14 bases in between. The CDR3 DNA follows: TGCGCCAGCAGCCAATTCTCGGTCGGAGGCTATGGCTACACCTTC. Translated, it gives CASSQFSVGGYGYTF.

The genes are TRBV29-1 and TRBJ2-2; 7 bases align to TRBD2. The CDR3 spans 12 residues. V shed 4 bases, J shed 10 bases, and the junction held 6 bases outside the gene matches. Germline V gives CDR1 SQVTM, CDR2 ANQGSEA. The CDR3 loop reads CSVGDYREELFF. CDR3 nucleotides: TGCAGCGTTGGGGACTATAGGGAGGAGCTGTTTTTT.

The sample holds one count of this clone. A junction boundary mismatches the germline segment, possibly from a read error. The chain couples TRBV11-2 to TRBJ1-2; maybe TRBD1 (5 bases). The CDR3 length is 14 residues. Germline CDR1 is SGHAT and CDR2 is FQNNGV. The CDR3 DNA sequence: TGTGCCAGCAGCGTAGACAGTACTAACTATGGCTACACCTTC. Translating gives CASSVDSTNYGYTF.

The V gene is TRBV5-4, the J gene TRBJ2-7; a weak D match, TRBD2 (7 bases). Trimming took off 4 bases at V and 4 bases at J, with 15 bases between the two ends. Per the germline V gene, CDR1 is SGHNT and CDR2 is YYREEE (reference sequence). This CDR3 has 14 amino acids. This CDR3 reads CASSQGGEFYEQYF. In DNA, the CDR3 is TGTGCCAGCAGCCAAGGGGGGGAGTTTTACGAGCAGTACTTC.

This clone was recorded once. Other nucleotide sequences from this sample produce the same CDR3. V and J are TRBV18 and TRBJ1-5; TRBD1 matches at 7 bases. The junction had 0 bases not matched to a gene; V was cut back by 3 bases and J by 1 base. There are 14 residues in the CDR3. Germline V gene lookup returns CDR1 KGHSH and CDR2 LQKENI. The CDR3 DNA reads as TGTGCCAGCTCACCGGGACAGAGCAATCAGCCCCAGCATTTT. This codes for CASSPGQSNQPQHF.

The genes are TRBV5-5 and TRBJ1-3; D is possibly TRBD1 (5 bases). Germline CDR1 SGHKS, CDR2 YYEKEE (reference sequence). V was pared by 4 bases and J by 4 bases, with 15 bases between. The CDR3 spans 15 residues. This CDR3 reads CASSPTGQVGNTIYF. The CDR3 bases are TGTGCCAGCAGCCCGACGGGGCAAGTGGGAAACACCATATATTTT.

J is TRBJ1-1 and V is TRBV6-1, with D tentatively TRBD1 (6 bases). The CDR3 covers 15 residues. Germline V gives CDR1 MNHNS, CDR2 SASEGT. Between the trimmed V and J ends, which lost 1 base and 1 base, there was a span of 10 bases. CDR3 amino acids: CASSEGQGRNTEAFF. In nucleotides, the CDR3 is TGTGCCAGCAGTGAAGGGCAGGGGAGGAACACTGAAGCTTTCTTT.

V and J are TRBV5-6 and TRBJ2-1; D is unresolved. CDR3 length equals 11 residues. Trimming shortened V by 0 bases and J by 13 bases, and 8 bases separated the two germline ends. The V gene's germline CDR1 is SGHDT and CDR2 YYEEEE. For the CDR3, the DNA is TGTGCCAGCAGCTTGGGACCCGGTCAGTTCTTC. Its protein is CASSLGPGQFF. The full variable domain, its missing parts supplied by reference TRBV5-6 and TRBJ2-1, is DAGVTQSPTHLIKTRGQQVTLRCSPKSGHDTVSWYQQALGQGPQFIFQYYEEEERQRGNFPDRFSGHQFPNYSSELNVNALLLGDSALYLCASSLGPGQFFGPGTRLTVL.

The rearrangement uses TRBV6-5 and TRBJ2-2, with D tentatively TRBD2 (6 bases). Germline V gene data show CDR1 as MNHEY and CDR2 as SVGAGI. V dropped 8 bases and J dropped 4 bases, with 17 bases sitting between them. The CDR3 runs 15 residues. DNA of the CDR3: TGTGCCAGCGGCCGGGGGACTGTTACCACCGGGGAGCTGTTTTTT. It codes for CASGRGTVTTGELFF.

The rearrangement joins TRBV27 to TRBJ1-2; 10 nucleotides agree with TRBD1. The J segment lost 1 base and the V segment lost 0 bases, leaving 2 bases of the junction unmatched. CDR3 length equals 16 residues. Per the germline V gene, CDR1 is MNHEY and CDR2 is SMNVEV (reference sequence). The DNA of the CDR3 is TGTGCCAGCAGTTTATCGCGGACAGGGGGTAACTATGGCTACACCTTC. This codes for CASSLSRTGGNYGYTF.

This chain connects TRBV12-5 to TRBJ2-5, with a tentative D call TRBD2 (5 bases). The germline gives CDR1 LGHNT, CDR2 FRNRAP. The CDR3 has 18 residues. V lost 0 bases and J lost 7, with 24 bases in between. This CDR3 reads CASGLVMSGIGSVATQYF. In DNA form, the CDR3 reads TGTGCTAGTGGTTTGGTAATGTCGGGGATTGGGTCGGTGGCGACCCAGTACTTC.

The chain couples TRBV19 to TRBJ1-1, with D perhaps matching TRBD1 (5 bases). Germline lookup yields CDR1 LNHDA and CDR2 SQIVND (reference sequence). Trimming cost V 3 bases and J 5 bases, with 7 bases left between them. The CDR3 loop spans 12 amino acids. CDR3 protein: CASSIWGTEAFF. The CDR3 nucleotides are TGTGCCAGTAGTATCTGGGGGACTGAAGCTTTCTTT.

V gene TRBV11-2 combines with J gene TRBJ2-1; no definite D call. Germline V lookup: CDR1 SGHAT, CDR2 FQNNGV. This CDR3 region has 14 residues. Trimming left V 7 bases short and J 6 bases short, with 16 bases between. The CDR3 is CASIQGPLVNEQFF. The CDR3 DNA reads TGTGCCAGCATCCAAGGCCCTCTAGTCAATGAGCAGTTCTTC.

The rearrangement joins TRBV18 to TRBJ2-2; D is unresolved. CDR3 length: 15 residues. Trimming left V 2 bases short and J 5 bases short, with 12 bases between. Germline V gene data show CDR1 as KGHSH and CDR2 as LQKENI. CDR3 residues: CASSPFQEMTGELFF. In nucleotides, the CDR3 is TGTGCCAGCTCACCATTTCAGGAGATGACCGGGGAGCTGTTTTTT.

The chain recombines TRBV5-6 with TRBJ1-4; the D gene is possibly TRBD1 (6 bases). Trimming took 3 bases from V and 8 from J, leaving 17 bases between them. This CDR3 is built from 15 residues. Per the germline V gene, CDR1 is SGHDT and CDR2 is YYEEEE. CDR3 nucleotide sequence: TGTGCCAGCAGCTCGAACAGGGTCGTGGAAGAAAAACTGTTTTTT. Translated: CASSSNRVVEEKLFF.

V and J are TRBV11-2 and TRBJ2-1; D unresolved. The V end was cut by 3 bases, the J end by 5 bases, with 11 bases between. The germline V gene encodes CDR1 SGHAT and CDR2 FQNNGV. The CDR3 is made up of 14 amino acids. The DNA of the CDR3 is TGTGCCAGCAGCTTGATCATCCTGAACAATGAGCAGTTCTTC. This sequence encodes CASSLIILNNEQFF.